These 2 T cell receptor beta chains came from one sample sequenced in a study of CD8+CD57+ T cells in acquired aplastic anemia. Genomic DNA, serving as template, underwent TCR beta VDJ and CDR3 profiling. TCRdb re-derived calls from the reads in MiXCR, one entry per CDR3 protein. The sample yields 450,000 to 600,000 distinct CDR3 sequences, 25% to 40% seen once. An expansion of CD8+CD57+ cells by flow cytometry had been shown in patients chosen for sequencing. Sequencing used sorted CD4+, CD8+, or CD8+CD57+ T cells (not recorded which) from PBMCs. The receptors stem from a human donor with aplastic anemia.

This clonotype was recorded a few times. The chain combines TRBV4-2 with TRBJ2-4; perhaps D is TRBD1 or TRBD2 (5 bases each). This CDR3 region has 17 residues. Germline CDR1 LGHNA, CDR2 YNFKEQ. Trimming left V 1 base short and J 7 bases short, with 20 bases between. The CDR3 loop is CASSQGEGRGWKNIQYF. The CDR3 coding sequence is TGTGCCAGCAGCCAAGGTGAGGGGCGCGGTTGGAAGAACATTCAGTACTTC.

In this sample, this clonotype turned up many times. The chain employs TRBV2 and TRBJ2-7; 7 bases fit TRBD2. Germline loops: CDR1 SNHLY, CDR2 FYNNEI. V lost 3 bases to trimming and J lost 5 bases; unmatched junction nucleotides: 13. This CDR3 is 16 amino acids long. The CDR3 spells CASSDSRWAGEDEQYF. The CDR3 coding sequence is TGTGCCAGCAGTGACTCCAGATGGGCGGGAGAAGACGAGCAGTACTTC.